Following are 15 T cell receptor beta chains from one sample sequenced in a study of post-analysis software for immune sequencing data. Findings and limits, study-wide: TRBV5-6, TRBV5-1 and TRBV20-1 belonged to a set of roughly 5 TRBV segments that were more frequent in patients than controls.

Their target antigens are unknown. Prepared libraries of TCR beta cDNA carried unique molecular identifiers. TCRdb recomputed calls from the PCR reads with MiXCR, one row per CDR3 protein. Of about half a million distinct CDR3 sequences listed, around 40% were seen once; the top ten hold about 12%. The sequenced sample consisted of blood. These receptors were collected from a girl under 18 with multiple sclerosis.

The CDR3 bases are TGTGCCAGCCGACTAGCGGTCACAGATACGCAGTATTTT. Translated, it gives CASRLAVTDTQYF. The gene calls are TRBV2 and TRBJ2-3, with TRBD2 matching 9 bases. CDR3 length equals 13 residues. The junction had 2 bases not matched to a gene; V was cut back by 8 bases and J by 2 bases. Germline values: CDR1 SNHLY, CDR2 FYNNEI.

This rearrangement joins TRBV7-9 to TRBJ2-1; tentatively, D is TRBD2 (6 bases). This CDR3 has 16 amino acids. Between the trimmed V and J ends, which lost 1 base and 4 bases, there was a span of 14 bases. Germline-derived CDR1 and CDR2 are SEHNR and FQNEAQ (reference sequence). The CDR3 loop reads CASSLGGLDQYNEQFF. The CDR3 region has the DNA TGTGCCAGCAGCTTAGGGGGACTCGATCAATACAATGAGCAGTTCTTC.

This clonotype was recorded at least ten times. V gene TRBV4-1 combines with J gene TRBJ2-7; a weak D match, TRBD2 (5 bases). Trimming stripped 4 bases from V and 3 bases from J, with 10 bases between. Germline-derived CDR1 and CDR2 are MGHRA and YSYEKL. The CDR3 spans 13 residues. CDR3 region: CASSLGLNYEQYF. Here the CDR3 DNA reads TGCGCCAGCAGCCTCGGACTGAACTACGAGCAGTACTTC.

This clonotype was seen a few times. The V call is TRBV10-3, the J call TRBJ2-1; D unresolved. V was cut by 4 bases and J by 2 bases, with 3 bases left in between. The CDR3 runs 12 residues. Germline values: CDR1 ENHRY, CDR2 SYGVKD. The chain's CDR3 is CAISATYNEQFF. Here the CDR3 DNA reads TGTGCCATCAGTGCGACCTACAATGAGCAGTTCTTC.

The chain carries TRBV4-1 and TRBJ2-3; 7 bases agree with TRBD2. Germline V lookup: CDR1 MGHRA, CDR2 YSYEKL. This CDR3 has 17 amino acids. The trim removed 0 bases at V and 2 bases at J, leaving 8 bases unmatched. CDR3 DNA: TGCGCCAGCAGCCAAGATCGCGGGGGACGGATCACAGATACGCAGTATTTT. Residues: CASSQDRGGRITDTQYF.

Details on this clonotype: This may be a read error: a much more frequent sequence differs by one nucleotide. This chain connects TRBV9 to TRBJ2-1; D is undetermined. The V and J ends lost 4 bases and 2 bases respectively, with 13 bases between them. Germline values: CDR1 SGDLS, CDR2 YYNGEE. The CDR3 runs to 15 residues. CDR3 in amino acids: CASSPQQNPYNEQFF. The DNA for the CDR3 is TGTGCCAGCAGCCCCCAGCAGAATCCCTACAATGAGCAGTTCTTC.

In this sample, this clonotype turned up a few times. The genes are TRBV27 and TRBJ1-1; possible D gene TRBD1, 6 bases. V lost 2 bases and J lost 7, with 17 bases in between. Germline V gene data show CDR1 as MNHEY and CDR2 as SMNVEV (reference sequence). The CDR3 consists of 15 residues. The CDR3 DNA sequence: TGTGCCAGCAGTTTACAGGGGACGTCTACCTATGAAGCTTTCTTT. Translating gives CASSLQGTSTYEAFF.

This clonotype showed up just a few times. The chain recombines TRBV4-2 with TRBJ2-3; D is uncertain. From germline, CDR1 is LGHNA and CDR2 YNFKEQ. The CDR3 covers 14 residues. V lost 4 bases and J 4 bases, leaving 12 bases between the germline ends. The CDR3 DNA reads TGTGCCAGCAGCCCCGGAGTGGATCCAGATACGCAGTATTTT. It codes for CASSPGVDPDTQYF.

The chain employs TRBV20-1 and TRBJ2-1, with TRBD2 as a possible D gene (6 bases). The V and J ends lost 6 bases and 2 bases respectively, with 17 bases between them. CDR3 length equals 15 residues. Germline lookup yields CDR1 DFQATT and CDR2 SNEGSKA (reference sequence). CDR3: CSAIYGSFPYNEQFF. CDR3 in DNA: TGCAGTGCCATCTACGGGAGCTTTCCCTACAATGAGCAGTTCTTC.

This clonotype has a handful of counts. The chain combines TRBV20-1 with TRBJ2-7; no clear D. The ends were cut back, 6 bases at V and 2 bases at J, with 8 bases in the middle. The CDR3 loop spans 11 amino acids. Looked up from germline, CDR1 is DFQATT and CDR2 is SNEGSKA (reference sequence). The CDR3 region is CSAKEAYEQYF. CDR3 in DNA: TGCAGTGCAAAGGAAGCCTACGAGCAGTACTTC.

The rearrangement links TRBV7-9 to TRBJ2-5, with D possibly TRBD1 on 5 matching bases. Germline CDR1 is SEHNR and CDR2 is FQNEAQ (reference sequence). The CDR3 length is 13 residues. V lost 5 bases, J lost 5 bases, and 12 bases lay in between. CDR3 bases: TGTGCCAGCAGCACAACAGGTCCCGAGACCCAGTACTTC. This codes for CASSTTGPETQYF. Combining the CDR3 with reference TRBV7-9 and TRBJ2-5 gives the whole variable domain DTGVSQNPRHKITKRGQNVTFRCDPISEHNRLYWYRQTLGQGPEFLTYFQNEAQLEKSRLLSDRFSAERPKGSFSTLEIQRTEQGDSAMYLCASSTTGPETQYFGPGTRLLVL.

This clonotype was seen a handful of times. An end of the junction differs from the germline gene, which may be a read error. V usage is TRBV7-2 and J usage is TRBJ1-1, with D perhaps matching TRBD1 (5 bases). This CDR3 region has 14 residues. Germline V gene sequence: CDR1 SGHTA, CDR2 FQGNSA. CDR3: CASSLGRANTEAFF. CDR3 DNA: TGCGCCAGCAGCTTGGGCAGGGCGAACACTGAAGCTTTCTTT.

The chain is built from TRBV5-1 and TRBJ1-2; TRBD1 matches at 10 bases. The CDR3 extends over 14 amino acids. The germline gives CDR1 SGHRS, CDR2 YFSETQ. J was trimmed by 13 bases and V by 1 base; bases with no gene match: 10. CDR3 nucleotides: TGCGCCAGCAGCTTGATCGGGACAGGGGAAGACTGCACCTTC. This sequence encodes CASSLIGTGEDCTF.

There are a few counts of this clonotype. J is TRBJ1-2 and V is TRBV5-1; unclear D gene. V was cut by 4 bases and J by 3 bases, with 10 bases left in between. This CDR3 has 13 amino acids. The germline V gene has CDR1 SGHRS and CDR2 YFSETQ. CDR3 region: CASSSRADYGYTF. The CDR3 nucleotides are TGCGCCAGCAGCAGCCGGGCGGACTATGGCTACACCTTC.

The chain has TRBV5-1 and TRBJ2-3; 11 positions agree with TRBD1. The CDR3 consists of 15 residues. Germline V gene lookup returns CDR1 SGHRS and CDR2 YFSETQ. Trimming took 3 bases from V and 4 from J; bases not matched to a gene: 4. The CDR3 DNA reads as TGCGCCAGCAGCTGGGGGACAGGGGGGCCAGATACGCAGTATTTT. Translated, it gives CASSWGTGGPDTQYF.